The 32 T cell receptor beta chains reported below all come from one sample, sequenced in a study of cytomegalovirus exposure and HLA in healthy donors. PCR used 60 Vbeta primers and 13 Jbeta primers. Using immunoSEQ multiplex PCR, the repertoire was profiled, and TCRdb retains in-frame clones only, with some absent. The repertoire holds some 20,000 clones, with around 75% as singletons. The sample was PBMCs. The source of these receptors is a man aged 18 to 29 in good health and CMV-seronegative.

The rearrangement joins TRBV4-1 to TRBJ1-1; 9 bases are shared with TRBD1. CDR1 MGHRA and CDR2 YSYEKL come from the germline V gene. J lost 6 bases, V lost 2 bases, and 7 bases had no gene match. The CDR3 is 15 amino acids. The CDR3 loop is CASSQLGQGKSEAFF. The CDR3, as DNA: TGCGCCAGCAGCCAACTGGGACAGGGAAAGTCTGAAGCTTTCTTT.

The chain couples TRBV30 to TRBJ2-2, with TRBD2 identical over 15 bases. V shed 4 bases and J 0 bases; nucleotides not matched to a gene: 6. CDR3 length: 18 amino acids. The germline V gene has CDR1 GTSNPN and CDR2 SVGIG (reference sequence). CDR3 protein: CAWKWTSGRATNTGELFF. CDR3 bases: TGTGCCTGGAAGTGGACTAGCGGGAGGGCGACGAACACCGGGGAGCTGTTTTTT.

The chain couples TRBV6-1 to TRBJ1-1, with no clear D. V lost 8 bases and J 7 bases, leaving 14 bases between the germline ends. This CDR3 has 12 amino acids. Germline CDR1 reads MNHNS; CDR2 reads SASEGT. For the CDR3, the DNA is TGTGCCAGCCTCCGCGGAACGGGTGAAGCTTTCTTT. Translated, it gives CASLRGTGEAFF.

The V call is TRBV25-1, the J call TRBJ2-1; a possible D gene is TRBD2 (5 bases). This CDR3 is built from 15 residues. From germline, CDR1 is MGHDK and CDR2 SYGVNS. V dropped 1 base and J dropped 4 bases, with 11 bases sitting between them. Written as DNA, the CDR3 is TGTGCCAGCAGTGAATTGGGAGAATCATACAATGAGCAGTTCTTC. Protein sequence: CASSELGESYNEQFF.

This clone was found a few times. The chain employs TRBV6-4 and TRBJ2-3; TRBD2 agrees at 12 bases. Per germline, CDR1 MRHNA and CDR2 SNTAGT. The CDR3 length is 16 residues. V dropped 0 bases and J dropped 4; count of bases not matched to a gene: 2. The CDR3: CASSDSTSGGADTQYF. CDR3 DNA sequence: TGTGCCAGCAGTGACTCGACTAGCGGGGGCGCAGATACGCAGTATTTT.

Written as DNA, the CDR3 is TGTGCCAGTAGCCCCGGACAGAGTGAAGCTTTCTTT. This codes for CASSPGQSEAFF. The chain has TRBV19 and TRBJ1-1; weak D call: TRBD1 (6 bases). Trimming took off 6 bases at V and 7 bases at J, with 12 bases between the two ends. This CDR3 is 12 amino acids long. Germline loops: CDR1 LNHDA, CDR2 SQIVND (reference sequence).

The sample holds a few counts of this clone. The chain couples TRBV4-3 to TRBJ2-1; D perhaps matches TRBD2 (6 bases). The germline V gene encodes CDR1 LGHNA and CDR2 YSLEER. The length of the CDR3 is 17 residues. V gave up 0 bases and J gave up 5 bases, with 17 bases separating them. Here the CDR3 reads CASSQDRWASDNNEQFF. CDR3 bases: TGCGCCAGCAGCCAAGATCGGTGGGCTAGCGACAACAATGAGCAGTTCTTC.

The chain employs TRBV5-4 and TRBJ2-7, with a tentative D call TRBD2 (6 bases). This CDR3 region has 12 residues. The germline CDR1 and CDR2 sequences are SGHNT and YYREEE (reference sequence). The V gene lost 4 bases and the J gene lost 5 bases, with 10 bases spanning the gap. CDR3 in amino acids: CASSTGTHEQYF. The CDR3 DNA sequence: TGTGCCAGCAGCACCGGGACTCACGAGCAGTACTTC.

CDR3 nucleotides: TGTGCCAGCAGCGTAGAGGGGGACAACAATGAGCAGTTCTTC. Protein product: CASSVEGDNNEQFF. This sequence joins TRBV9 and TRBJ2-1; a possible D gene is TRBD1 (6 bases). V dropped 0 bases and J dropped 5 bases, with 9 bases sitting between them. The CDR3 contains 14 residues. The germline gives CDR1 SGDLS, CDR2 YYNGEE.

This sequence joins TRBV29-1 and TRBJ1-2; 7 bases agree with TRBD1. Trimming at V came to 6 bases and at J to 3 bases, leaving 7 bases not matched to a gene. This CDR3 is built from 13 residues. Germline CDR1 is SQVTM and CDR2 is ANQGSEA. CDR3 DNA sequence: TGCAGCGTGCAGTGGGACAGCCACTATGGCTACACCTTC. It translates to CSVQWDSHYGYTF.

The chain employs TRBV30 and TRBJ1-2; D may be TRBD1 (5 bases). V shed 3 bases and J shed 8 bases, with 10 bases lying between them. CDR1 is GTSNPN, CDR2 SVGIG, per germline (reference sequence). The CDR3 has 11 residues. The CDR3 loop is CAWSWGEGYTF. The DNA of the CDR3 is TGTGCCTGGAGCTGGGGGGAAGGCTACACCTTC.

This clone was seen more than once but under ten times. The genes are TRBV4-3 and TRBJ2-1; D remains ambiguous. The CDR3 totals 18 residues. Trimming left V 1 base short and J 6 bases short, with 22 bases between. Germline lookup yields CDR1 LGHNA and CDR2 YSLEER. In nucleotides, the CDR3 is TGCGCCAGCAGCCAAGCTTACGGGTTTGATACCGTGCGCAATGAGCAGTTCTTC. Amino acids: CASSQAYGFDTVRNEQFF.

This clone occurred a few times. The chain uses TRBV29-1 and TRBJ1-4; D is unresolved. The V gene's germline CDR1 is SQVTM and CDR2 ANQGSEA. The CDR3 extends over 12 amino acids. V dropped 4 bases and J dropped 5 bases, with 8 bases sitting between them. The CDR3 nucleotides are TGCAGCGTTGGGGCGCAAAATGAAAAACTGTTTTTT. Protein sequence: CSVGAQNEKLFF. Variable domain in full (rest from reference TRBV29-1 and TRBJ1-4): SAVISQKPSRDICQRGTSLTIQCQVDSQVTMMFWYRQQPGQSLTLIATANQGSEATYESGFVIDKFPISRPNLTFSTLTVSNMSPEDSSIYLCSVGAQNEKLFFGSGTQLSVL.

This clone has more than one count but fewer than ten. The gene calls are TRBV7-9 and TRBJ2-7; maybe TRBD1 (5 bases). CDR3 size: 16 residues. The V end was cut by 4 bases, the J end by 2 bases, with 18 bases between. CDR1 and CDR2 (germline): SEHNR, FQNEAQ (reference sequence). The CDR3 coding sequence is TGTGCCAGCAGCTCCTATTGGGGCCAGCAAACCTACGAGCAGTACTTC. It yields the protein CASSSYWGQQTYEQYF.

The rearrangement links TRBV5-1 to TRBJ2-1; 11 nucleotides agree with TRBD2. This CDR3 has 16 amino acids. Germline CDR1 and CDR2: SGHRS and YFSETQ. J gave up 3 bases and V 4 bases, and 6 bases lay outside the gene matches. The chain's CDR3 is CASSPNSGGGYNEQFF. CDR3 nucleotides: TGCGCCAGCAGCCCCAATAGCGGGGGGGGCTACAATGAGCAGTTCTTC. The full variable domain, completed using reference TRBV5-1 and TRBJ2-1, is KAGVTQTPRYLIKTRGQQVTLSCSPISGHRSVSWYQQTPGQGLQFLFEYFSETQRNKGNFPGRFSGRQFSNSRSEMNVSTLELGDSALYLCASSPNSGGGYNEQFFGPGTRLTVL.

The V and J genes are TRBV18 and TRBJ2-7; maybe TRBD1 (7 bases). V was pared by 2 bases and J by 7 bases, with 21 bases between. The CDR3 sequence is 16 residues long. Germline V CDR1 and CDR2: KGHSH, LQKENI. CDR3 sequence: CASSPALGRGTGEQYF. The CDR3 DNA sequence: TGTGCCAGCTCACCAGCCCTAGGCAGGGGGACTGGGGAGCAGTACTTC.

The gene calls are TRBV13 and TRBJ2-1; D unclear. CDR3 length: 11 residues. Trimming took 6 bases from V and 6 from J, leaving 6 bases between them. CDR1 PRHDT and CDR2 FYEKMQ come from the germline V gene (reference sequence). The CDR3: CASRAPNEQFF. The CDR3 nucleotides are TGTGCCAGCAGAGCACCCAATGAGCAGTTCTTC.

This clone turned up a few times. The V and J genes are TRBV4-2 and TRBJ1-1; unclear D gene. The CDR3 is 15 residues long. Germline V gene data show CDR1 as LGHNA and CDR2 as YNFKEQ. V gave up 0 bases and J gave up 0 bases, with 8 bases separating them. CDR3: CASSQEEQMNTEAFF. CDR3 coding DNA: TGTGCCAGCAGCCAAGAGGAGCAAATGAACACTGAAGCTTTCTTT.

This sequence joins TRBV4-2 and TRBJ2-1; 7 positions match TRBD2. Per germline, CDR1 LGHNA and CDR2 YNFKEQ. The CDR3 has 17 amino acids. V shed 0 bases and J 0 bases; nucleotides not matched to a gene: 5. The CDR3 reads CASSQDTRGSSYNEQFF. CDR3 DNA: TGTGCCAGCAGCCAAGACACGCGGGGGAGCTCCTACAATGAGCAGTTCTTC.

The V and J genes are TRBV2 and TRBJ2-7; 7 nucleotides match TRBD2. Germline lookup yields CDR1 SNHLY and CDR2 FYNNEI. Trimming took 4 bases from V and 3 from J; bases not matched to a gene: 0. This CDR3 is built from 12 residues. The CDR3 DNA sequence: TGTGCCAGCAGTGGGGGGGGCTACGAGCAGTACTTC. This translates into CASSGGGYEQYF. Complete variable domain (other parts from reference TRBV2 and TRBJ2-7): EPEVTQTPSHQVTQMGQEVILRCVPISNHLYFYWYRQILGQKVEFLVSFYNNEISEKSEIFDDQFSVERPDGSNFTLKIRSTKLEDSAMYFCASSGGGYEQYFGPGTRLTVT.

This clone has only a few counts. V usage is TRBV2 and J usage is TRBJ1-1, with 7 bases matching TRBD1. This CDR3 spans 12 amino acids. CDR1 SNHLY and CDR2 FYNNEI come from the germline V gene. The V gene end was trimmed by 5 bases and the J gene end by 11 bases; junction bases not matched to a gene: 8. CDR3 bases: TGTGCCAGCAGTCCGAGACAGGGAGACGCTTTCTTT. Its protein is CASSPRQGDAFF.

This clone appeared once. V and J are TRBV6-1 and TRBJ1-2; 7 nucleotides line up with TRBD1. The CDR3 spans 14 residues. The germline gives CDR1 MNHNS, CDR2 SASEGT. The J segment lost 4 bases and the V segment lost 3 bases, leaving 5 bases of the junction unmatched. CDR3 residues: CASSETGTVYGYTF. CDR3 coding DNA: TGTGCCAGCAGTGAGACAGGGACAGTCTATGGCTACACCTTC.

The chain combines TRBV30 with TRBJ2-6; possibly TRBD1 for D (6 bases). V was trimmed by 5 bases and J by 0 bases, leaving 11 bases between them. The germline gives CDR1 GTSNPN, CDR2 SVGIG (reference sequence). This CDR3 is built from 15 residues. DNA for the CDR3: TGTGCCTGGGGCACAGGGCACTCTGGGGCCAACGTCCTGACTTTC. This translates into CAWGTGHSGANVLTF.

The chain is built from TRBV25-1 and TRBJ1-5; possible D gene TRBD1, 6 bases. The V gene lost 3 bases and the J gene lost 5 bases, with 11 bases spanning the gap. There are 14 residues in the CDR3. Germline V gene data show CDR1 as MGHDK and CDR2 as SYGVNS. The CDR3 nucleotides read TGTGCCAGCAGTGAGTGGGGGCAGGATCAGCCCCAGCATTTT. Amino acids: CASSEWGQDQPQHF.

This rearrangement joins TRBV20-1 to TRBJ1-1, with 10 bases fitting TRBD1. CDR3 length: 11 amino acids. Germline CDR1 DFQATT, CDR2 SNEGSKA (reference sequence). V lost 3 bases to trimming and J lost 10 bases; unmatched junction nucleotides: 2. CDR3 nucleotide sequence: TGCAGTGCTAGTAGGACAGGGGGAGCTTTCTTT. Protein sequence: CSASRTGGAFF.

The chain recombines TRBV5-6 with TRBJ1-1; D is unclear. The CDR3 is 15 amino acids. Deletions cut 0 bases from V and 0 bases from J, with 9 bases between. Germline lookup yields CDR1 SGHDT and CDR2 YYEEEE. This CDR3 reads CASSLVAGMNTEAFF. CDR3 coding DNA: TGTGCCAGCAGCTTGGTCGCGGGGATGAACACTGAAGCTTTCTTT. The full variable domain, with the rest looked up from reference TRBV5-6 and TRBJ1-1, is DAGVTQSPTHLIKTRGQQVTLRCSPKSGHDTVSWYQQALGQGPQFIFQYYEEEERQRGNFPDRFSGHQFPNYSSELNVNALLLGDSALYLCASSLVAGMNTEAFFGQGTRLTVV.

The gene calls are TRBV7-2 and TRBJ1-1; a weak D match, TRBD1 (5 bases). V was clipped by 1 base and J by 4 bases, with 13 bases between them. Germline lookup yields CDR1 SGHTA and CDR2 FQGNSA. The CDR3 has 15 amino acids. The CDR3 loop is CASSLDPGRSTEAFF. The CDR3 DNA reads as TGTGCCAGCAGCTTAGATCCAGGGAGGAGCACTGAAGCTTTCTTT.

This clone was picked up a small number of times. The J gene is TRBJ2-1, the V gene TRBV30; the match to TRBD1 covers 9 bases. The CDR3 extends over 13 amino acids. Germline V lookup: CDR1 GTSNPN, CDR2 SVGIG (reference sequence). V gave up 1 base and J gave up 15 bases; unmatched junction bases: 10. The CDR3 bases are TGTGCCTGGAGTGCAAGCTCTGGGACAGGGCTGTTCTTC. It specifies CAWSASSGTGLFF.

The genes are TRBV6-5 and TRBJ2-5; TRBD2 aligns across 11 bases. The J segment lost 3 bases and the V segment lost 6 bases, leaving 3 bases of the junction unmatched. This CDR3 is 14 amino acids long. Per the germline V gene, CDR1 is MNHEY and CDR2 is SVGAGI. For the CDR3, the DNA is TGTGCCAGCAGGGGACTAGCGGATGAAGAGACCCAGTACTTC. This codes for CASRGLADEETQYF.

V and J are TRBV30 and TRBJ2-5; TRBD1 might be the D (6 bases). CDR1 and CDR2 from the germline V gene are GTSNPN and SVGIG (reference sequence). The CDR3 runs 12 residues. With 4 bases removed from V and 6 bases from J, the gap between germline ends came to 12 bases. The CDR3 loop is CAWTGAAQTQYF. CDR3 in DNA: TGTGCCTGGACAGGGGCCGCCCAGACCCAGTACTTC. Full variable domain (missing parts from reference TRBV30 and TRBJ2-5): SQTIHQWPATLVQPVGSPLSLECTVEGTSNPNLYWYRQAAGRGLQLLFYSVGIGQISSEVPQNLSASRPQDRQFILSSKKLLLSDSGFYLCAWTGAAQTQYFGPGTRLLVL.

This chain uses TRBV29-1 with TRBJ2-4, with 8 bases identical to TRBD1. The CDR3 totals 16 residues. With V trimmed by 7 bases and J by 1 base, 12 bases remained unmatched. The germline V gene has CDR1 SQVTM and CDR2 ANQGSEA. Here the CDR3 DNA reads TGCAGCGCCCGGGTACAGGGGGAGAGGGCCAAAAACATTCAGTACTTC. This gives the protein CSARVQGERAKNIQYF.

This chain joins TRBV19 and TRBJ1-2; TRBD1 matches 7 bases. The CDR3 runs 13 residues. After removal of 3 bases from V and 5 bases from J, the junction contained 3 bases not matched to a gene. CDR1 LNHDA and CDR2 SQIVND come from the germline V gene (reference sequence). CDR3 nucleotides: TGTGCCAGTAGTATCCTGGACAGGTATGGCTACACCTTC. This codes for CASSILDRYGYTF.